Sequencing of this T cell receptor beta chain was carried out in a study of cytomegalovirus exposure and HLA in healthy donors. Germline loops: CDR1 SGHVS, CDR2 FQNEAQ. The CDR3 is 15 residues long. Trimming removed 2 bases at V and 5 bases at J, with 12 bases between. Study observations and caveats: Sequences of the TCR beta chain were said to predict the HLA-A and HLA-B alleles of most subjects accurately. The listing of 150 to 200 TCR beta chains classed them as cytomegalovirus-associated. Apparent HLA restriction characterized most CMV-associated TCR beta chains in a later analysis.

Healthy donors of bone marrow made up the group. Remarks on this clone: The antigen is not known.

60 Vbeta and 13 Jbeta primers were used in PCR. This table comes from immunoSEQ multiplex PCR, and its TCRdb copy is limited to in-frame clones, with some not included. The top ten hold approximately 2% of the sample, which has some 140,000 clones, roughly four fifths seen once. The sequencing sample was made of PBMCs. The chain is built from TRBV7-8 and TRBJ1-4; D unresolved. The receptor comes from a man aged 25 to 45 in good health and CMV-seronegative. The CDR3 is CASSLKPEANEKLFF. In DNA form, the CDR3 reads TGTGCCAGCAGCTTAAAACCGGAGGCGAATGAAAAACTGTTTTTT.